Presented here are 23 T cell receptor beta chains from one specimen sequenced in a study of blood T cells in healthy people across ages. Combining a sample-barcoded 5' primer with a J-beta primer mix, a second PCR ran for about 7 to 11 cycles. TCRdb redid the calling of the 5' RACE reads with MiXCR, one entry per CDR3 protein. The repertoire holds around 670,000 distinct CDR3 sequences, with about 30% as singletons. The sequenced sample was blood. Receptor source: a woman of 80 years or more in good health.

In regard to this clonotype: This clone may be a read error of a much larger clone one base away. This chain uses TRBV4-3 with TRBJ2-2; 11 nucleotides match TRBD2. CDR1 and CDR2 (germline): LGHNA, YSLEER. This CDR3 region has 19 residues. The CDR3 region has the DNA TGCGCCAGCAGCCAAGATAACGGTAGCGGGGGGGCGAACACCGGGGAGCGGTTTTTT. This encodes CASSQDNGSGGANTGERFF.

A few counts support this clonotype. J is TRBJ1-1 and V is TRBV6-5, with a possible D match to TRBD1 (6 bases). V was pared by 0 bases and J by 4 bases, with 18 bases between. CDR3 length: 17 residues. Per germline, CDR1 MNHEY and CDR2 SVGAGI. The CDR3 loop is CASSYSIRGTLGTEAFF. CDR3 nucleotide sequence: TGTGCCAGCAGTTACTCCATCAGGGGAACATTAGGCACTGAAGCTTTCTTT.

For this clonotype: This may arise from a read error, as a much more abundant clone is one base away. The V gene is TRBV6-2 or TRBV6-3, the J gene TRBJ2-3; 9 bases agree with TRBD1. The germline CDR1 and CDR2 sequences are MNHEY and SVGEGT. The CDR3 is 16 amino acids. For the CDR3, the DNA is TGTGCCAGCAGTTACTCGGGGGACAGGGCCTGGTCTACGCGGTATTTT. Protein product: CASSYSGDRAWSTRYF.

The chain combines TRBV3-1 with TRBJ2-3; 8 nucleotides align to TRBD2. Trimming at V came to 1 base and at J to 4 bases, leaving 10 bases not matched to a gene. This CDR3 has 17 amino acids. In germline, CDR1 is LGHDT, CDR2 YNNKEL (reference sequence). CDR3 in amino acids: CASSQASSGGFADTQYF. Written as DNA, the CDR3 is TGTGCCAGCAGCCAAGCATCAAGCGGGGGATTCGCAGATACGCAGTATTTT.

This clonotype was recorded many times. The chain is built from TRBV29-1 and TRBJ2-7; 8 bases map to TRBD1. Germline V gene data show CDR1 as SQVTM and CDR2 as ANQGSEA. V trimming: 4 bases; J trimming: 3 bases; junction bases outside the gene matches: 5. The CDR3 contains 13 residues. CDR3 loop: CSVGQGLGYEQYF. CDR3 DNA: TGCAGCGTTGGACAGGGGCTTGGCTACGAGCAGTACTTC.

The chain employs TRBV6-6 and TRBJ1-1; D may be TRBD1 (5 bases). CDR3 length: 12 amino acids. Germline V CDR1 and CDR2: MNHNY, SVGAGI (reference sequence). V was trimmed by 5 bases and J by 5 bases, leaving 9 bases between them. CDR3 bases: TGTGCCAGCAGTGGGAGACAGACTGAAGCTTTCTTT. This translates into CASSGRQTEAFF.

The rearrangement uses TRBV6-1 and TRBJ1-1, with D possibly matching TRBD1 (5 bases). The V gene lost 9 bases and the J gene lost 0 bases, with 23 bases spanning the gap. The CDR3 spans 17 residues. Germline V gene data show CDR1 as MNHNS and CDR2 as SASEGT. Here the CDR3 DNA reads TGTGCCAGTAGGGAATCCAGGGCGGCCTCCTTGAACACTGAAGCTTTCTTT. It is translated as CASRESRAASLNTEAFF.

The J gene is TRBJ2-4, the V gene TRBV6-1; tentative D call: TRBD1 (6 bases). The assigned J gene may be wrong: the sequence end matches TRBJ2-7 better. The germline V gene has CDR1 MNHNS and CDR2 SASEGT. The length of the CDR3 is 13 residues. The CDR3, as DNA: TGTGCCACCTCCGGAACAGGGCTCCACGAGCAGTACTTC. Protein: CATSGTGLHEQYF.

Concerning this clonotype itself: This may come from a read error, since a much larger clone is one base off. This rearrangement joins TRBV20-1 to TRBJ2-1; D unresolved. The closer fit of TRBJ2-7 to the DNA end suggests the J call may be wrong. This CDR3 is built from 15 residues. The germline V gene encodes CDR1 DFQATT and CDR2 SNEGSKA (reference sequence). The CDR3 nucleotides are TGCAGTGCTAGCGGTGAGCGAAGCTCCTACAATGAGCAGTACTTC. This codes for CSASGERSSYNEQYF.

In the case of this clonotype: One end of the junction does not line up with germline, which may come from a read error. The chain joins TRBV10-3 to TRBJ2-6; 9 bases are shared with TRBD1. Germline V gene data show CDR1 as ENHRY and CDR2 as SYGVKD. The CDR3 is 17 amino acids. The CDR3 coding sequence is TGTGCCATCAGTAGGACAGGGGTAGACTCTGGGGCCAACGTCCTGACTTTT. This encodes CAISRTGVDSGANVLTF.

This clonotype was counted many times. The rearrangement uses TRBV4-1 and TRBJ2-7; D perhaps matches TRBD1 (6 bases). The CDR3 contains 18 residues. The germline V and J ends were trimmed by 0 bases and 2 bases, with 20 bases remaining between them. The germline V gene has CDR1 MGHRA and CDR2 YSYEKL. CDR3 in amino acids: CASSQDLWGTTTTYEQYF. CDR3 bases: TGCGCCAGCAGCCAAGATCTTTGGGGGACAACCACCACCTACGAGCAGTACTTC.

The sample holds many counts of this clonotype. CDR3 nucleotide sequence: TGCAGTGTCGGTGAGGGCGGGGAAGCCTACGAGCAGTACTTC. Its translation: CSVGEGGEAYEQYF. This chain links TRBV20-1 with TRBJ2-7, with D possibly TRBD2 on 6 matching bases. The V and J ends lost 7 bases and 2 bases respectively, with 18 bases between them. Germline CDR1 reads DFQATT; CDR2 reads SNEGSKA (reference sequence). The CDR3 runs to 14 residues.

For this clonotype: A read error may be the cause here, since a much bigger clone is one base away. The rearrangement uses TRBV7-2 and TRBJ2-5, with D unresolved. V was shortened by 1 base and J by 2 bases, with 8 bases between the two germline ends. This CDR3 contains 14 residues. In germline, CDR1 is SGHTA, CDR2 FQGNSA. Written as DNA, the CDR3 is TGTGCCAGCAGCTTAGGATCCAGTCAAGAGACCCAGTACTTC. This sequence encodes CASSLGSSQETQYF.

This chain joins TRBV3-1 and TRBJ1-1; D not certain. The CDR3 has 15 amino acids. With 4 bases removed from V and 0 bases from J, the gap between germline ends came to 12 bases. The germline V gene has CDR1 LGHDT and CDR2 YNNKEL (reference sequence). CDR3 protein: CASSPLGVLNTEAFF. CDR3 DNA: TGTGCCAGCAGCCCCCTCGGGGTTTTGAACACTGAAGCTTTCTTT.

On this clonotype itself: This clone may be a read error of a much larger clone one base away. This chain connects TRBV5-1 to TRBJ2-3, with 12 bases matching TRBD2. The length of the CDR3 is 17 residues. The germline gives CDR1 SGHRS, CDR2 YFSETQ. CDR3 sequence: CASSQGLAGRSTGTQYF. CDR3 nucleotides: TGCGCCAGCAGTCAAGGACTAGCGGGGAGGAGCACAGGTACGCAGTATTTT. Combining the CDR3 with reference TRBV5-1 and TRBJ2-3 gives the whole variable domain KAGVTQTPRYLIKTRGQQVTLSCSPISGHRSVSWYQQTPGQGLQFLFEYFSETQRNKGNFPGRFSGRQFSNSRSEMNVSTLELGDSALYLCASSQGLAGRSTGTQYFGPGTRLTVL.

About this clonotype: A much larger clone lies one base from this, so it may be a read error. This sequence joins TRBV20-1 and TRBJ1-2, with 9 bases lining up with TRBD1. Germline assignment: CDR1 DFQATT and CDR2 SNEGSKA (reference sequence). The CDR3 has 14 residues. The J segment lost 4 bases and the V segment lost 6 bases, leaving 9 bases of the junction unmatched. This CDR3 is CSAPRDRERYGYTF. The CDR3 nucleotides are TGCAGTGCCCCCAGGGACAGGGAACGCTATGGCTACACCTTC.

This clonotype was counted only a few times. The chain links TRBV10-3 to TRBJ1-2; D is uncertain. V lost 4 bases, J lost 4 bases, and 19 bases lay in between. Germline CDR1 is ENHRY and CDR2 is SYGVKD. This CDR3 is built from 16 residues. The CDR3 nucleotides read TGTGCCATCAGTGGATCTCCGGGCAGCCCTGTCTATGGCTACACCTTC. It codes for CAISGSPGSPVYGYTF.

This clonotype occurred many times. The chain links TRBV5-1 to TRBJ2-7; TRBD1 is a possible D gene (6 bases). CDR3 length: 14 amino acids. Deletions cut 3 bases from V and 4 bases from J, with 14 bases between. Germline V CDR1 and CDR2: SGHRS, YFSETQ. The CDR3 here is CASSYTGLGYEQYF. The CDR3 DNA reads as TGCGCCAGCAGCTACACAGGGCTTGGGTACGAGCAGTACTTC. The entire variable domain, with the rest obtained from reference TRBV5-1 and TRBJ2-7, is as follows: KAGVTQTPRYLIKTRGQQVTLSCSPISGHRSVSWYQQTPGQGLQFLFEYFSETQRNKGNFPGRFSGRQFSNSRSEMNVSTLELGDSALYLCASSYTGLGYEQYFGPGTRLTVT.

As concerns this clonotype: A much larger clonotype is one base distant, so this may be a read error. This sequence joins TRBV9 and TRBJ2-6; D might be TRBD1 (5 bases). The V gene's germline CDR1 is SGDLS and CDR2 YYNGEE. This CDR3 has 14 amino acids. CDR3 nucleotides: TGTGCCAGCAGCACCGACTCTGGGGCCAACGTCCGGACTTTC. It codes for CASSTDSGANVRTF.

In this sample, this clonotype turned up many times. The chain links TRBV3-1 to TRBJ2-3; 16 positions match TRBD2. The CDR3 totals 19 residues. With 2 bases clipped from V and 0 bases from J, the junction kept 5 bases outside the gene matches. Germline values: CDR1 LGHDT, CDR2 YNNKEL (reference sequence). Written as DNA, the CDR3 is TGTGCCAGCAGCCAACGGGGACTAGCGGGGGGGGTTAGCACAGATACGCAGTATTTT. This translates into CASSQRGLAGGVSTDTQYF.

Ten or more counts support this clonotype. The chain's CDR3 is CAWREEDNEQFF. In nucleotides, the CDR3 is TGTGCCTGGAGAGAGGAGGACAATGAGCAGTTCTTC. The V gene is TRBV30, the J gene TRBJ2-1; D perhaps matches TRBD2 (5 bases). Germline CDR1 is GTSNPN and CDR2 is SVGIG (reference sequence). V was trimmed by 3 bases and J by 5 bases, leaving 8 bases between them. The CDR3 is made up of 12 amino acids.

Here the CDR3 reads CASSLTQGRTNEKLFF. CDR3 DNA: TGCGCCAGCAGCCTAACCCAGGGTAGGACTAATGAAAAACTGTTTTTT. The chain employs TRBV4-3 and TRBJ1-4, with D maybe TRBD1 (5 bases). The CDR3 contains 16 residues. Germline loops: CDR1 LGHNA, CDR2 YSLEER. Trimming stripped 4 bases from V and 2 bases from J, with 14 bases between.

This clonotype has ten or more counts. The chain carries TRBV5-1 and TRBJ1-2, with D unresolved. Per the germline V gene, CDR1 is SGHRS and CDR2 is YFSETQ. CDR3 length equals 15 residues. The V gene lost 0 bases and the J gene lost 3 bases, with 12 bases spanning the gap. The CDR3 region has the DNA TGCGCCAGCAGCTTGGAAGGTTCAAGCGACTATGGCTACACCTTC. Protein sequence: CASSLEGSSDYGYTF.